This is a list of T cell receptor beta chains from one sample in a study of CD4+ T cells in melanoma. Data came from immunoSEQ multiplex PCR; TCRdb stores just in-frame clones and leaves some out. The data hold around 55,000 clones, with 60% to 75% observed a single time. The specimen was tumor tissue. All receptors come from a human donor with melanoma. Both conserved end residues are part of each CDR3. Fields, in order: CDR3 length, clone size, V gene, J gene, D gene, CDR3 DNA, CDR3 protein. A D gene is named only where the DNA matches it firmly. Some rows have no size entry. The others give once, few or many, or a class for an expanded clone.

>13|-|TRBV7-3|TRBJ1-4|-
TGTGCCAGCAGCCTATACCCGAATGAAAAACTGTTTTTT
CASSLYPNEKLFF
>14|medium-sized|TRBV19|TRBJ2-2|TRBD2
TGTGCCAGCACCCCCCGCGGGGGAAAGGGGGAGCTGTTTTTT
CASTPRGGKGELFF
>13|-|TRBV5-4|TRBJ1-2|-
TGTGCCAGCAGCGACGAAAGGGGCTATGGCTACACCTTC
CASSDERGYGYTF
>15|-|TRBV28|TRBJ1-5|-
TGTGCCAGCAGTTTAGCAGGGAGGAGGAATCAGCCCCAGCATTTT
CASSLAGRRNQPQHF
>13|few|TRBV9|TRBJ2-7|TRBD1
TGTGCCAGCGCCCCGGGACAGGACTACGAGCAGTACTTC
CASAPGQDYEQYF
>14|many|TRBV18|TRBJ1-2|-
TGTGCCAGCTCACCACAAGAGGGTAGGGGAGGCTACACCTTC
CASSPQEGRGGYTF
>15|-|TRBV7-8|TRBJ2-7|-
TGTGCCAGCAGCTTAGCTGGCAGGGGATGGGGCGAGCAGTACTTC
CASSLAGRGWGEQYF
>14|-|TRBV2|TRBJ2-7|TRBD1
TGTGCCAGCAGCCTTAGGACAGGGAGCGGCGAGCAGTACTTC
CASSLRTGSGEQYF
>16|-|TRBV27|TRBJ2-5|TRBD2
TGTGCCAGCAGGGGACTAGCGGGGGGGCCTTATGAGACCCAGTACTTC
CASRGLAGGPYETQYF
>14|once|TRBV5-4|TRBJ2-1|TRBD1
TGTGCCAGCGGCTCCGGGACAGGCTTCCATGAGCAGTTCTTC
CASGSGTGFHEQFF
>15|-|TRBV5-1|TRBJ1-1|TRBD1
TGCGCCAGCAGCATAGGGACAGGGAGAATCACTGAAGCTTTCTTT
CASSIGTGRITEAFF
>16|-|TRBV19|TRBJ1-5|TRBD1
TGTGCCAGTAGTTGGACAGGGAGGAATAGCAATCAGCCCCAGCATTTT
CASSWTGRNSNQPQHF
>14|-|TRBV7-8|TRBJ2-3|-
TGTGCCAGCAGCTTAGCCGGAAACACAGATACGCAGTATTTT
CASSLAGNTDTQYF
>14|-|TRBV5-8|TRBJ1-1|TRBD1
TGTGCCAGCAGCTCCGGACAGGGGGTCACTGAAGCTTTCTTT
CASSSGQGVTEAFF
>16|-|TRBV2|TRBJ2-1|-
TGTGCCAGCAGAAACCCCGGGCAGGGAGATAGCAATGAGCAGTTCTTC
CASRNPGQGDSNEQFF
>13|-|TRBV6-5|TRBJ2-7|-
TGTGCCAGCAGGCGGCAGGGCTCCTACGAGCAGTACTTC
CASRRQGSYEQYF
>15|-|TRBV10-2|TRBJ1-2|TRBD1
TGCGCCAGCAGTGAGTCGAGACAGGGGGGCTATGGCTACACCTTC
CASSESRQGGYGYTF
>13|once|TRBV6-5|TRBJ2-7|-
TGTGCCAGCAGTAGAAGGCAGTCCTACGAGCAGTACTTC
CASSRRQSYEQYF
>17|-|TRBV4-3|TRBJ2-3|TRBD1
TGCGCCAGCAGCCAAGACTATGGGACAGACCGACCAGATACGCAGTATTTT
CASSQDYGTDRPDTQYF
>11|-|TRBV7-9|TRBJ1-2|-
TGTGCCAGCAGCTTAACGGCCGGCGGGACCTTC
CASSLTAGGTF
>12|-|TRBV23-1|TRBJ2-3|-
TGCGCCAGCAGCCCAGCCCCAGATACGCAGTATTTT
CASSPAPDTQYF
>15|once|TRBV27|TRBJ1-1|-
TGTGCCAGCAGTTTATCCCTATGGGGGTCCACTGAAGCTTTCTTT
CASSLSLWGSTEAFF
>17|-|TRBV4-3|TRBJ1-1|-
TGCGCCAGCAGCCAAGATAAGGGGGGCCCAACTAACACTGAAGCTTTCTTT
CASSQDKGGPTNTEAFF
>15|-|TRBV28|TRBJ1-3|-
TGTGCCAGCAGTTTGGCGGGGAACGCTGGAAACACCATATATTTT
CASSLAGNAGNTIYF
>14|-|TRBV6-5|TRBJ1-1|-
TGTGCCAGCAGGATCGGGCCGCGGAACACTGAAGCTTTCTTT
CASRIGPRNTEAFF
>15|few|TRBV9|TRBJ1-2|-
TGTGCCAGCAGCGGGTTAAGGGGCCGTGACTATGGCTACACCTTC
CASSGLRGRDYGYTF
>14|medium-sized|TRBV18|TRBJ1-3|-
TGTGCCAGCTCACCCACGGGGGACGGAAACACCATATATTTT
CASSPTGDGNTIYF
>16|-|TRBV5-5|TRBJ2-3|-
TGTGCCAGCAGCGTAGAGCGGATACCTAGCGCCGATACGCAGTATTTT
CASSVERIPSADTQYF
>12|-|TRBV18|TRBJ2-7|-
TGTGCCAGCTCACCAGGAGGGGACGAGCAGTACTTC
CASSPGGDEQYF
>14|-|TRBV5-4|TRBJ2-7|TRBD1
TGTGCCAGCAGCCCCCCCGGGACAGGCTACGAGCAGTACTTC
CASSPPGTGYEQYF
>14|-|TRBV7-2|TRBJ2-7|TRBD1
TGTGCCAGCAGCAAAGGGACAGGGCCGTACGAGCAGTACTTC
CASSKGTGPYEQYF
>18|-|TRBV4-2|TRBJ2-7|-
TGTGCCAGCAGCCAAGATGCCGGAGGAAGTGGGGCCTGGGGCGAGCAGTACTTC
CASSQDAGGSGAWGEQYF
>14|-|TRBV13|TRBJ2-5|-
TGTGCCAGCAGCCTAGGACTATCCCGGGAGACCCAGTACTTC
CASSLGLSRETQYF
>13|-|TRBV5-6|TRBJ1-1|-
TGTGCCAGCAGCCAGGACTCGGGGACTGAAGCTTTCTTT
CASSQDSGTEAFF
>14|-|TRBV13|TRBJ2-5|-
TGTGCCAGCAGCTCACAGGAAGGCCCAGAGACCCAGTACTTC
CASSSQEGPETQYF
>13|-|TRBV7-2|TRBJ1-1|-
TGTGCCAGCAGCTCACAGGTGAACACTGAAGCTTTCTTT
CASSSQVNTEAFF
>15|-|TRBV5-1|TRBJ2-7|TRBD1
TGCGCCAGCAGCTTTAACAGGGGCGCAGGGTACGAGCAGTACTTC
CASSFNRGAGYEQYF
>15|-|TRBV10-3|TRBJ2-3|-
TGTGCCATCAGTGAGTCGCTGGGCAGGGTAGATACGCAGTATTTT
CAISESLGRVDTQYF
>16|-|TRBV4-1|TRBJ2-1|-
TGCGCCAGCAGCCAAGATCGGAGGGGCGCCTACAATGAGCAGTTCTTC
CASSQDRRGAYNEQFF
>12|-|TRBV7-9|TRBJ2-5|-
TGTGCCAGCAGCTCAGGGTTAGAGACCCAGTACTTC
CASSSGLETQYF
>15|-|TRBV4-2|TRBJ1-1|TRBD1
TGTGCCAGCAGCCAAGAAGGACAGGTGAACACTGAAGCTTTCTTT
CASSQEGQVNTEAFF
>15|-|TRBV5-6|TRBJ2-1|-
TGTGCCAGCAGCCCGGACCCCCCCGTACACGATGAGCAGTTCTTC
CASSPDPPVHDEQFF
>16|-|TRBV27|TRBJ1-2|-
TGTGCCAGCAGTTTAGGAGTGCAGGGTTTCTACTATGGCTACACCTTC
CASSLGVQGFYYGYTF
>17|-|TRBV9|TRBJ2-3|-
TGTGCCAGCAGCGTAGGAAACCCGTCGGGACCCTCGGATACGCAGTATTTT
CASSVGNPSGPSDTQYF
>13|-|TRBV5-4|TRBJ1-6|-
TGTGCCAGCAGCTTCCAGGGGCAATCACCCCTCCACTTT
CASSFQGQSPLHF